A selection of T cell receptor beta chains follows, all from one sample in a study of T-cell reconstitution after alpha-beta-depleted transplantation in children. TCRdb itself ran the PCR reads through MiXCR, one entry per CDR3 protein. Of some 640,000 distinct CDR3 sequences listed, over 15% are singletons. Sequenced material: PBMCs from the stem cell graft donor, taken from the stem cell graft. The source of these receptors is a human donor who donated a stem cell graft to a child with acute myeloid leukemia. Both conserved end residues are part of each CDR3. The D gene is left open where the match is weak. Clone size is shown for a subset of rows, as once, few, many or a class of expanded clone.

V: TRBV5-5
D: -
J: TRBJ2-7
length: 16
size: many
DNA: TGTGCCAGCAGCTTGGTAGCGGGACAGGGAGGCAACGAGCAGTACTTC
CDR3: CASSLVAGQGGNEQYF

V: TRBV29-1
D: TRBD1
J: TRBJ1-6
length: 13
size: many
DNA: TGCGCGACAGGGGGCACCTATAATTCACCCCTCCACTTT
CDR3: CATGGTYNSPLHF

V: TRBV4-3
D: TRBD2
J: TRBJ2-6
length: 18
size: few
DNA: TGCGCCAGCAGCCAAGATCTGGGGAGGGATGCTGGGGCCAACGTCCTGACTTTC
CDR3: CASSQDLGRDAGANVLTF

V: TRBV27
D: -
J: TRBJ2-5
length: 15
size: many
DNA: TGTGCCAGCAGTTTATCGGCCAACCGTCAAGAGACCCAGTACTTC
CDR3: CASSLSANRQETQYF

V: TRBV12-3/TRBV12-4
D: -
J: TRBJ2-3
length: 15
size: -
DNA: TGTGCCAGCAGCCCGGAGCAGGAGAGGACAGATACGCAGTATTTT
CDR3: CASSPEQERTDTQYF

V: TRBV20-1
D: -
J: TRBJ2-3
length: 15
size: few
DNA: TGCAGTGCTACCGGAGCGGTATCTAGCACAGATACGCAGTATTTT
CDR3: CSATGAVSSTDTQYF

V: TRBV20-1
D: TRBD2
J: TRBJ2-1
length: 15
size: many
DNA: TGCAGTGTCGTTAGCGGGGATATATCCTACAATGAGCAGTTCTTC
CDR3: CSVVSGDISYNEQFF

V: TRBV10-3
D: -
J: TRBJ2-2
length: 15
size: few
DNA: TGTGCCATCAGTGAGCTAGGGACGACCACCGGGGAGCTGTTTTTT
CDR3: CAISELGTTTGELFF

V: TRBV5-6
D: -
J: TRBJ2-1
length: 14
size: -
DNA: TGTGCCAGCAGCTTCAGCAGGCTCTACAATGAGCAGTTCTTC
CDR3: CASSFSRLYNEQFF

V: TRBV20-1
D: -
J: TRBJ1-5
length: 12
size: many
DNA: TGCAGTGGGGTCGGCGCGGGTCCGCCCCAGCATTTT
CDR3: CSGVGAGPPQHF

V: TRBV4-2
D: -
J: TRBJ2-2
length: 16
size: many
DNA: TGTGCCAGCAGCCAAGATGAGTACGCGAACACCGGGGAGCTGTTTTTT
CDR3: CASSQDEYANTGELFF

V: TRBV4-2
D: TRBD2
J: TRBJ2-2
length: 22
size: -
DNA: TGTGCCAGCAGCCCGAGACTAGCGGGGGCTTATCCACTTCTTAAGAACACCGGGGAGCTGTTTTTT
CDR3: CASSPRLAGAYPLLKNTGELFF

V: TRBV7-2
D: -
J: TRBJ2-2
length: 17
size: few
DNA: TGTGCCAGCAGCTTAGTGAGGAGCGTGGGTAACACCGGGGAGCTGTTTTTT
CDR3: CASSLVRSVGNTGELFF

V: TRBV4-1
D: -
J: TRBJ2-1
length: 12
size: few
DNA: TGCGCCAGCAGCCCACAGGAGGATGAGCAGTTCTTC
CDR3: CASSPQEDEQFF

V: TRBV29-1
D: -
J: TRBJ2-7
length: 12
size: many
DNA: TGCAGCGTTGAACTGGGTGTCCACGAGCAGTACTTC
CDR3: CSVELGVHEQYF

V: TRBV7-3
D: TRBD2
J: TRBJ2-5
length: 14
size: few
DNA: TGTGCCAGCAGCTTGCGGGGGGGCGTAGAGACCCAGTACTTC
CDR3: CASSLRGGVETQYF

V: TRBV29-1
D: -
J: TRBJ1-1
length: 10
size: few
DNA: TGCAGCGGCTCTGACACTGAAGCTTTCTTT
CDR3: CSGSDTEAFF

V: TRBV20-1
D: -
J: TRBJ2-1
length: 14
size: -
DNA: TGCAGTGCTAGACCCCCGGGGGATTACAATGAGCAGTTCTTC
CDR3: CSARPPGDYNEQFF

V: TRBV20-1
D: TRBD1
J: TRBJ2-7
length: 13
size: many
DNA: TGCAGTGCTAGACTACAGGGGAACTACGAGCAGTACTTC
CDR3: CSARLQGNYEQYF

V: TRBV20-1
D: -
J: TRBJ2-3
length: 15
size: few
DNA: TGCAGTGCTCCCCGGGGCGGTATTCGCACAGATACGCAGTATTTT
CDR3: CSAPRGGIRTDTQYF

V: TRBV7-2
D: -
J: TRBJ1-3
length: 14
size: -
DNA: TGTGCCAGCAGCGTCGGCCAGGACGGAAACACCATATATTTT
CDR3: CASSVGQDGNTIYF

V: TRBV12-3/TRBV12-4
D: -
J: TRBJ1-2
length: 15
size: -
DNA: TGTGCCAGCAGTCCGCACCCGGGGAGTGACTATGGCTACACCTTC
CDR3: CASSPHPGSDYGYTF

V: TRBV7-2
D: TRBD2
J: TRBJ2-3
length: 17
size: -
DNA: TGTGCCAGCAGCTTAGGTTCTCGCGGGGGGGCCAGAGATACGCAGTATTTT
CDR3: CASSLGSRGGARDTQYF